This record looks at one T cell receptor beta chain sequence and its context. What it binds is unknown. The final CDR3 position lacks the conserved phenylalanine or tryptophan, pointing to a likely read error. These data belong to a study of regulatory T cells in long-lasting Graves disease. In the study overall: Duration of antithyroid drug therapy among newly diagnosed Graves' patients was under 3 months. Findings and limits, study-wide: When disease was persistent, TRBV28, TRBJ1-2 and TRBJ2-5 were the favored segments.

Time point noted: newly diagnosed GD, antithyroid drugs for less than 3 months. PBMC-derived RNA was used for the TCR library. Germline lookup yields CDR1 SEHNR and CDR2 FQNEAQ (reference sequence). The V and J ends lost 5 bases and 6 bases, in that order; junction bases with no gene match: 13. The CDR3 runs 16 residues. Assembly of TCR beta libraries relied on iRepertoire HTBI primers together with Arm-PCR of CDR3 regions. MiXCR was run by TCRdb on the multiplex PCR reads, yielding one entry per CDR3 protein. This sample has 450,000 to 600,000 distinct CDR3 sequences, with around 15% found just once. These data were likewise used in another study, on T cells in Graves' hyperthyroidism and ophthalmopathy. That source notes: Most clonotypes expanded in thyroid above 0.001 were likewise present in blood.

V gene TRBV7-9 combines with J gene TRBJ2-1, with TRBD2 matching 7 bases. The TCR sequence derives from a man aged 35-49 years with Graves disease. Sequenced material: peripheral blood mononuclear cells (PBMCs), taken at new diagnosis, from a patient treated with antithyroid drugs. In DNA form, the CDR3 reads TGTGCCAGCAGCCCTGATAGTTCGGGACTAAGCAATGAGCAGTTCCTC. Translating gives CASSPDSSGLSNEQFL.